Each of the 30 T cell receptor beta chains below was sequenced from the same sample in a study of blood T cell repertoires in COVID-19. The method was immunoSEQ multiplex PCR; TCRdb's version includes in-frame clones alone and lacks a portion of them. The sample contains around 320,000 clones, nearly 90% of which appear only once. The material sequenced was PBMCs or T cells enriched from blood (not recorded which). The receptors originated from a woman aged 45-59 years who had been exposed to COVID-19.

The chain links TRBV28 to TRBJ2-2, with 7 bases lining up with TRBD1. The CDR3 totals 17 residues. Germline CDR1 reads MDHEN; CDR2 reads SYDVKM. Trimming at V came to 3 bases and at J to 0 bases, leaving 7 bases not matched to a gene. Here the CDR3 reads CASSFTSGQTNTGELFF. Here the CDR3 DNA reads TGTGCCAGCAGTTTCACCTCGGGACAGACGAACACCGGGGAGCTGTTTTTT.

This clone has only a few counts. The chain combines TRBV4-2 with TRBJ2-7, with 9 bases identical to TRBD1. The CDR3 sequence is 16 residues long. The J segment lost 2 bases and the V segment lost 0 bases, leaving 5 bases of the junction unmatched. Germline V gene sequence: CDR1 LGHNA, CDR2 YNFKEQ. The CDR3 DNA sequence: TGTGCCAGCAGCCAAGAGTTCGGGACAGGGACCTACGAGCAGTACTTC. Protein sequence: CASSQEFGTGTYEQYF.

This CDR3 is CASSLVFGGGKLFF. Here the CDR3 DNA reads TGTGCCAGCAGCTTGGTATTCGGGGGAGGAAAACTGTTTTTT. The gene calls are TRBV5-6 and TRBJ1-4; weak D call: TRBD1 (5 bases). Germline loops: CDR1 SGHDT, CDR2 YYEEEE. CDR3 length equals 14 residues. Trimming pared 0 bases from V and 10 bases from J, leaving 13 bases between.

CDR3 in DNA: TGTGCCAGCAGCTTACAGGGGGCAGCTTTCTCTGGAAACACCATATATTTT. This codes for CASSLQGAAFSGNTIYF. J is TRBJ1-3 and V is TRBV5-4; 9 positions agree with TRBD1. The CDR3 runs 17 residues. The trim removed 2 bases at V and 0 bases at J, leaving 6 bases unmatched. In germline, CDR1 is SGHNT, CDR2 YYREEE (reference sequence).

The CDR3 is CAIRSRDSYEQYF. CDR3 sequence (DNA): TGTGCCATCAGAAGCCGGGACAGCTACGAGCAGTACTTC. The rearrangement joins TRBV10-3 to TRBJ2-7; 7 positions agree with TRBD1. Germline V gene sequence: CDR1 ENHRY, CDR2 SYGVKD. The CDR3 is 13 amino acids. Trimming removed 6 bases from V and 3 bases from J; junction bases left unmatched: 5.

The chain combines TRBV21-1 with TRBJ2-2; the D segment call TRBD1 is taken from the table without a DNA check. TRBV21-1 is listed as a pseudogene. This CDR3 has 15 amino acids. The CDR3, as DNA: TGTGCCAGCAGCGAGGACAGGGCGAACACCGGGGAGCTGTTTTTT. Protein product: CASSEDRANTGELFF.

The chain uses TRBV4-1 and TRBJ2-7; D remains unclear. The V gene's germline CDR1 is MGHRA and CDR2 YSYEKL. CDR3 length: 15 amino acids. Trimming removed 1 base from V and 0 bases from J, with 10 bases in between. The CDR3 nucleotides are TGCGCCAGCAGCCAAGGTCCAGGTCTCTCCTACGAGCAGTACTTC. Protein: CASSQGPGLSYEQYF.

V gene TRBV28 combines with J gene TRBJ1-2, with no clear D. V lost 2 bases, J lost 3 bases, and 10 bases lay in between. From germline, CDR1 is MDHEN and CDR2 SYDVKM. The CDR3 runs 14 residues. The CDR3 region is CASSLLGSDYGYTF. CDR3 bases: TGTGCCAGCAGTTTACTCGGTTCGGACTATGGCTACACCTTC.

V gene TRBV30 combines with J gene TRBJ2-1; D may be TRBD2 (8 bases). The germline V gene encodes CDR1 GTSNPN and CDR2 SVGIG (reference sequence). CDR3 size: 16 residues. Trimming took off 3 bases at V and 4 bases at J, with 19 bases between the two ends. This CDR3 is CAWSPPGRGRYNEQFF. CDR3 coding DNA: TGTGCCTGGAGCCCACCCGGGAGGGGGCGGTACAATGAGCAGTTCTTC.

This rearrangement joins TRBV6-2 or TRBV6-3 to TRBJ1-5; 9 nucleotides match TRBD1. Losses at the gene ends were 2 bases for V and 6 bases for J; bases not matched to a gene: 8. The CDR3 has 16 residues. Germline V lookup: CDR1 MNHEY, CDR2 SVGEGT. The chain's CDR3 is CASSYKDRGGGQPQHF. The CDR3 DNA is TGTGCCAGCAGTTACAAGGACAGGGGAGGTGGTCAGCCCCAGCATTTT.

The V and J genes are TRBV11-2 and TRBJ2-1; 8 bases match TRBD1. V shed 2 bases and J 4 bases; nucleotides not matched to a gene: 4. Per germline, CDR1 SGHAT and CDR2 FQNNGV. CDR3 length: 15 amino acids. This CDR3 reads CASSLTDRGYNEQFF. The CDR3 DNA reads as TGTGCCAGCAGCTTAACTGACAGGGGATACAATGAGCAGTTCTTC.

This chain joins TRBV2 and TRBJ2-7; TRBD1 aligns across 9 bases. This CDR3 is built from 14 residues. Per the germline V gene, CDR1 is SNHLY and CDR2 is FYNNEI. With 4 bases clipped from V and 4 bases from J, the junction kept 5 bases outside the gene matches. The CDR3 is CASSGVQGAYEQYF. In nucleotides, the CDR3 is TGTGCCAGCAGTGGGGTACAGGGGGCTTACGAGCAGTACTTC.

This clone came up once. This rearrangement joins TRBV12-3 or TRBV12-4 to TRBJ2-5; D gene uncertain. The CDR3 is made up of 13 amino acids. Trimming removed 3 bases at V and 3 bases at J, with 8 bases between. CDR3 bases: TGTGCCAGCAGTTTTGGGCTCGAAGAGACCCAGTACTTC. Amino acids: CASSFGLEETQYF.

The rearrangement uses TRBV6-5 and TRBJ2-1; TRBD1 is a possible D gene (6 bases). Trimming removed 6 bases from V and 7 bases from J, with 16 bases in between. Germline V CDR1 and CDR2: MNHEY, SVGAGI. The length of the CDR3 is 14 residues. CDR3 DNA sequence: TGTGCCAGCAGCCCGGGACATAACCCAAATGAGCAGTTCTTC. Its protein is CASSPGHNPNEQFF.

The chain couples TRBV11-3 to TRBJ2-7; 10 nucleotides align to TRBD2. After removal of 3 bases from V and 1 base from J, the junction contained 18 bases not matched to a gene. The CDR3 totals 20 residues. The V gene's germline CDR1 is SGHNT and CDR2 YENEEA. CDR3 nucleotide sequence: TGTGCCAGCAGCTTTCGACGGCAGGGGACTAGCGTTCCGCAGTCCTACGAGCAGTACTTC. Translated: CASSFRRQGTSVPQSYEQYF.

This clone was recorded once. This chain uses TRBV29-1 with TRBJ2-4; the match to TRBD1 covers 7 bases. This CDR3 comprises 16 residues. J was trimmed by 0 bases and V by 0 bases; bases with no gene match: 5. Germline CDR1 reads SQVTM; CDR2 reads ANQGSEA. Written as DNA, the CDR3 is TGCAGCGTTGAAGAGGGACAGCCACTAGCCAAAAACATTCAGTACTTC. Amino acid sequence: CSVEEGQPLAKNIQYF.

The chain carries TRBV3-1 (or the pseudogene TRBV3-2) and TRBJ2-7, with TRBD1 matching over 8 bases. Germline V gene lookup returns CDR1 LGHDT and CDR2 YNNKEL (reference sequence). The ends lost 7 bases at V and 1 base at J; junction bases unmatched: 15. CDR3 length: 17 amino acids. DNA of the CDR3: TGTGCCAGCACCAAAGGGGGAAGACAGGGGAGGTCCTACGAGCAGTACTTC. It is translated as CASTKGGRQGRSYEQYF.

The chain uses TRBV7-2 and TRBJ2-2; 15 positions agree with TRBD2. V was pared by 5 bases and J by 5 bases, with 3 bases of the junction left unmatched. The CDR3 runs 16 residues. Germline CDR1 reads SGHTA; CDR2 reads FQGNSA. Here the CDR3 DNA reads TGTGCCAGCAGCCAGGGACTAGCGGGGGGTACCGGGGAGCTGTTTTTT. Translated: CASSQGLAGGTGELFF.

The chain is built from TRBV3-1 (or the pseudogene TRBV3-2) and TRBJ1-2; TRBD1 agrees at 11 bases. The CDR3 runs 16 residues. The J segment lost 7 bases and the V segment lost 0 bases, leaving 7 bases of the junction unmatched. Germline V gives CDR1 LGHDT, CDR2 YNNKEL (reference sequence). For the CDR3, the DNA is TGTGCCAGCAGCCAAGATGGTTGGACAGGGGGCGGTGGCTACACCTTC. The encoded protein is CASSQDGWTGGGGYTF.

This chain links TRBV2 with TRBJ1-6; D might be TRBD1 (5 bases). This CDR3 is 19 amino acids long. V was clipped by 0 bases and J by 7 bases, with 22 bases between them. Germline CDR1 and CDR2: SNHLY and FYNNEI. The CDR3 loop is CASSEALQAIGTRNSPLHF. The DNA of the CDR3 is TGTGCCAGCAGTGAAGCGCTTCAAGCTATTGGGACTAGAAATTCACCCCTCCACTTT.

This chain links TRBV30 with TRBJ2-7, with D unclear. Trimming pared 3 bases from V and 3 bases from J, leaving 15 bases between. The CDR3 consists of 14 residues. Germline V gives CDR1 GTSNPN, CDR2 SVGIG (reference sequence). CDR3: CAWSQQVGLYEQYF. The CDR3 DNA is TGTGCCTGGAGCCAGCAGGTGGGTCTCTACGAGCAGTACTTC.

The chain is built from TRBV19 and TRBJ1-4; a possible D gene is TRBD1 (6 bases). The length of the CDR3 is 14 residues. V gave up 7 bases and J gave up 6 bases, with 15 bases separating them. Germline values: CDR1 LNHDA, CDR2 SQIVND (reference sequence). The CDR3 DNA follows: TGTGCCAGTATGTCAGGGGCATGGGATGAAAAACTGTTTTTT. Translation gives CASMSGAWDEKLFF.

The chain carries TRBV2 and TRBJ2-2; TRBD2 aligns across 7 bases. CDR3 length equals 13 residues. The V segment lost 1 base and the J segment 10 bases; nucleotides outside the gene matches: 3. Germline V gene lookup returns CDR1 SNHLY and CDR2 FYNNEI. CDR3 nucleotide sequence: TGTGCCAGCAGTGAAGTTCGGGGGGAGGAGCTGTTTTTT. This codes for CASSEVRGEELFF.

The rearrangement uses TRBV10-3 and TRBJ2-3, with TRBD1 identical over 11 bases. This CDR3 is built from 13 residues. Germline CDR1 and CDR2: ENHRY and SYGVKD. The ends lost 8 bases at V and 4 bases at J; junction bases unmatched: 2. The CDR3 nucleotides read TGTGCCATCGGGACAGGGGGTCCAGATACGCAGTATTTT. Translation gives CAIGTGGPDTQYF.

This clone was seen a single time. The chain couples TRBV6-1 to TRBJ2-3; 9 nucleotides line up with TRBD2. The germline CDR1 and CDR2 sequences are MNHNS and SASEGT. This CDR3 is built from 16 residues. V gave up 4 bases and J gave up 2 bases; unmatched junction bases: 7. The CDR3 reads CASSGSLAGATDTQYF. The CDR3 DNA reads as TGTGCCAGCAGTGGGTCATTAGCGGGGGCCACAGATACGCAGTATTTT.

The gene calls are TRBV24-1 and TRBJ1-2; 10 nucleotides line up with TRBD1. CDR3 length: 15 amino acids. Trimming removed 4 bases from V and 6 bases from J; junction bases left unmatched: 7. Looked up from germline, CDR1 is KGHDR and CDR2 is SFDVKD. CDR3 sequence: CATSERGQGKDGYTF. Here the CDR3 DNA reads TGTGCCACCAGTGAGCGGGGACAGGGGAAAGATGGCTACACCTTC.

This clone was observed a few times. The gene calls are TRBV27 and TRBJ2-7, with 9 nucleotides matching TRBD1. V lost 6 bases and J lost 12; bases outside the gene matches: 27. The CDR3 runs to 18 residues. Germline V gives CDR1 MNHEY, CDR2 SMNVEV (reference sequence). CDR3 in amino acids: CASSRAGDLGQGGYERYF. The CDR3 DNA is TGTGCCAGCAGCCGGGCGGGTGACTTGGGACAGGGAGGGTATGAGAGGTACTTC.

A note on this clone: Other DNA sequences in the sample encode the same CDR3. The gene calls are TRBV5-1 and TRBJ1-1; no clear D gene. Trimming shortened V by 5 bases and J by 1 base, and 9 bases separated the two germline ends. This CDR3 region has 13 residues. Germline V gene sequence: CDR1 SGHRS, CDR2 YFSETQ. The CDR3 bases are TGCGCCAGCAGGGGAGGCGGGAACACTGAAGCTTTCTTT. Encoded protein: CASRGGGNTEAFF.

This sequence joins TRBV9 and TRBJ1-3, with D unresolved. Deletions cut 0 bases from V and 7 bases from J, with 8 bases between. Germline V gene lookup returns CDR1 SGDLS and CDR2 YYNGEE. The CDR3 consists of 13 residues. The CDR3: CASSVGSENTIYF. In DNA, the CDR3 is TGTGCCAGCAGCGTAGGGTCTGAGAACACCATATATTTT.

The genes are TRBV5-4 and TRBJ2-1; D perhaps matches TRBD2 (6 bases). The germline V and J ends were trimmed by 9 bases and 0 bases, with 13 bases remaining between them. CDR1 is SGHNT and CDR2 is YYREEE in the germline V gene (reference sequence). CDR3 length equals 14 residues. The CDR3 is CAISAGRSYNEQFF. CDR3 DNA: TGTGCCATCTCGGCGGGGCGCTCCTACAATGAGCAGTTCTTC.